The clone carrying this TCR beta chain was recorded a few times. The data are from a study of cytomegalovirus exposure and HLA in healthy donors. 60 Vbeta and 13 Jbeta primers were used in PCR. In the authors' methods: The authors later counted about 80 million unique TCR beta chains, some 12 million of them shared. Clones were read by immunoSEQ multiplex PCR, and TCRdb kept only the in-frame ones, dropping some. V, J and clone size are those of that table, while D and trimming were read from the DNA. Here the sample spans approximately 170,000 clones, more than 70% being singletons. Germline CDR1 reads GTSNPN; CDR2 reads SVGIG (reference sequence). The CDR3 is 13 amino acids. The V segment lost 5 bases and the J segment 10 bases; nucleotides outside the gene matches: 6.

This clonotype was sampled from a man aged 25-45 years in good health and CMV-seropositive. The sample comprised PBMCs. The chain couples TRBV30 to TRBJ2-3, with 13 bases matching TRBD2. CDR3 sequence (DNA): TGTGCCTGGGGGACTAGCGGGATGATAGCGCAGTATTTT. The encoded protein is CAWGTSGMIAQYF.